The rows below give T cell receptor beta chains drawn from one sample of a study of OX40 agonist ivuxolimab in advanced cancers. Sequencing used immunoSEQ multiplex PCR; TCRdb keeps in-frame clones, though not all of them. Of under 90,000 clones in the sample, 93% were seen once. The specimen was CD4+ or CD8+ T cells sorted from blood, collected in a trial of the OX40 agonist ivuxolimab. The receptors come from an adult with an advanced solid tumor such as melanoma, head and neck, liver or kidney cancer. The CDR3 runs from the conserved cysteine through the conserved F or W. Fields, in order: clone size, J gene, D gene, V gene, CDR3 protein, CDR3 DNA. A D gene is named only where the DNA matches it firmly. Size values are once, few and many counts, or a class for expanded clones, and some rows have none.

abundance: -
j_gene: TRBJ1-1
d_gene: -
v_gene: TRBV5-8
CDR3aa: CASSLDFDGTEAFF
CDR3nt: TGTGCCAGCAGCTTGGATTTCGATGGCACTGAAGCTTTCTTT

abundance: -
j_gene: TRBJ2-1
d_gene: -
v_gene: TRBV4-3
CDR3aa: CASSQDSPQSSYNEQFF
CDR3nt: TGCGCCAGCAGCCAAGATAGCCCCCAGAGTTCCTACAATGAGCAGTTCTTC

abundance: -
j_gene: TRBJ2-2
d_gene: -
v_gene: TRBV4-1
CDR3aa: CASSQGSHTGELFF
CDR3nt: TGCGCCAGCAGCCAAGGAAGTCACACCGGGGAGCTGTTTTTT

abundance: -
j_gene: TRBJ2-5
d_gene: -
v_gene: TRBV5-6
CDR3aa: CASSLGSTQETQYF
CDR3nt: TGTGCCAGCAGCTTGGGGAGTACCCAAGAGACCCAGTACTTC

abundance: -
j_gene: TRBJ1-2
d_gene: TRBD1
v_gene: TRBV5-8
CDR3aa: CASSFRGSYGYTF
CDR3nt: TGTGCCAGCAGCTTCAGGGGGAGCTATGGCTACACCTTC

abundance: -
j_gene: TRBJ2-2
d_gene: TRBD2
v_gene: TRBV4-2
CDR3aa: CASSPKTSVNGGELFF
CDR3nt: TGTGCCAGCAGCCCTAAGACTAGCGTTAATGGCGGGGAGCTGTTTTTT

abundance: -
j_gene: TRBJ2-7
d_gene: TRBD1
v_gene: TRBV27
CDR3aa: CASSPRTGGFEQYF
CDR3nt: TGTGCCAGCAGTCCGAGGACAGGGGGTTTCGAGCAGTACTTC

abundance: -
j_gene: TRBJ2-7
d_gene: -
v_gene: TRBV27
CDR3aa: CASSSHTKQYF
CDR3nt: TGTGCCAGCAGCTCACATACAAAGCAGTACTTC

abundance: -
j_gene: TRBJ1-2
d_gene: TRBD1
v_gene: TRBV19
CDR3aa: CASLQTGINYGYTF
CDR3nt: TGTGCCAGCCTGCAGACAGGGATAAACTATGGCTACACCTTC

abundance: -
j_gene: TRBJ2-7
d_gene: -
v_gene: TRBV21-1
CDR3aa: CASSKARGQRENRSYEQYF
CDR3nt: TGTGCCAGCAGCAAAGCGCGGGGCCAGCGGGAGAACCGATCCTACGAGCAGTACTTC

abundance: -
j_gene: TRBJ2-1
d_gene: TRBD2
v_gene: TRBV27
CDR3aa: CASSLSGLAGVEGYNEQFF
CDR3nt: TGTGCCAGCAGTTTATCAGGGCTAGCGGGAGTAGAGGGATACAATGAGCAGTTCTTC

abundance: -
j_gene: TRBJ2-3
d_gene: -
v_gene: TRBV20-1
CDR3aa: CSARGPDTQYF
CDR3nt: TGCAGTGCTAGGGGGCCTGATACGCAGTATTTT

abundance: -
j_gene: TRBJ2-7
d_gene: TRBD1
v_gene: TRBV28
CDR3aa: CASSFGTGWYEQYF
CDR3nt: TGTGCCAGCAGTTTTGGGACAGGGTGGTACGAGCAGTACTTC

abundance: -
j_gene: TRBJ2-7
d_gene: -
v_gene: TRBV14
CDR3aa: CASSLRPGTAYEQYF
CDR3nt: TGTGCCAGCAGCCTACGACCCGGGACTGCCTACGAGCAGTACTTC

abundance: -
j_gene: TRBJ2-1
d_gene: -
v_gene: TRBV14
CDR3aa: CASSQGVPSYNEQFF
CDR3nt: TGTGCCAGCAGCCAAGGGGTCCCCTCCTACAATGAGCAGTTCTTC

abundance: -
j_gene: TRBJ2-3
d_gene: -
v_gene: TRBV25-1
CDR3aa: CASSRRIPGGISTDTQYF
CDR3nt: TGTGCCAGCAGTCGGCGGATCCCCGGGGGAATTAGCACAGATACGCAGTATTTT

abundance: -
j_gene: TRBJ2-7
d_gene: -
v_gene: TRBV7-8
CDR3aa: CASSPNGGGLTYEQYF
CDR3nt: TGTGCCAGCAGCCCGAACGGTGGCGGACTAACCTACGAGCAGTACTTC

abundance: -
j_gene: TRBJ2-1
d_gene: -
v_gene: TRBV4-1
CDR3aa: CASSQEGGWGDEQFF
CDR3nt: TGCGCCAGCAGCCAAGAAGGAGGGTGGGGCGATGAGCAGTTCTTC

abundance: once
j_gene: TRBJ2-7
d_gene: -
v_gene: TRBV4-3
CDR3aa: CASSQGNTPAYEQYF
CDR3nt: TGCGCCAGCAGCCAAGGGAATACTCCAGCCTACGAGCAGTACTTC

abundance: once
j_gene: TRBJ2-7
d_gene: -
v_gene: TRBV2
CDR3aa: CASSEEPFSVYEQYF
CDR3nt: TGTGCCAGCAGTGAAGAACCTTTCAGCGTCTACGAGCAGTACTTC

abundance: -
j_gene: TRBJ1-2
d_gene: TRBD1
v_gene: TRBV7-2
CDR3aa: CASTLYAGTVNYGYTF
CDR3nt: TGTGCCAGCACCCTATACGCCGGGACAGTTAATTATGGCTACACCTTC

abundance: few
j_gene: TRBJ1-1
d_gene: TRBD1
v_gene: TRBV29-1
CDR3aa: CSVRTGANTEAFF
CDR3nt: TGCAGCGTACGGACAGGAGCGAACACTGAAGCTTTCTTT

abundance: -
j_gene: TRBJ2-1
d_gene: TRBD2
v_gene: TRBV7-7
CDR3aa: CASSSSGDYNEQFF
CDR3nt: TGTGCTAGCAGCTCTAGCGGGGACTACAATGAGCAGTTCTTC

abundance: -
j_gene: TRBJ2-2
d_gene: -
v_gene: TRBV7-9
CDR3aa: CASERIANTGELFF
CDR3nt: TGTGCCAGCGAGCGGATCGCGAACACCGGGGAGCTGTTTTTT

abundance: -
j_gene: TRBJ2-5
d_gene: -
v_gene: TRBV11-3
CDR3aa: CASSRGGAAAIAQETQYF
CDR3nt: TGTGCCAGCAGCCGAGGGGGGGCAGCGGCTATAGCCCAAGAGACCCAGTACTTC

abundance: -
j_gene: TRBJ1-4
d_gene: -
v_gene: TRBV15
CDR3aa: CATSRDRGLRTAAQKLFF
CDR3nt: TGTGCCACCAGCAGAGATCGGGGTCTCCGGACAGCGGCCCAAAAACTGTTTTTT

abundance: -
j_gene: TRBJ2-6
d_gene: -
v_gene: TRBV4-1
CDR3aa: CASSTWDSGANVLTF
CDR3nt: TGCGCCAGCAGTACGTGGGACTCTGGGGCCAACGTCCTGACTTTC

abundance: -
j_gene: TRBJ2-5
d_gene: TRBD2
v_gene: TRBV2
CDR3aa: CASSEATSSPETQYF
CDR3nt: TGTGCCAGCAGTGAAGCGACTAGCTCTCCGGAGACCCAGTACTTC

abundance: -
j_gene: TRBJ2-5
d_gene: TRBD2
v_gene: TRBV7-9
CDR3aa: CASSLDSGEQETQYF
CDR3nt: TGTGCCAGCAGCTTGGATAGCGGGGAGCAAGAGACCCAGTACTTC

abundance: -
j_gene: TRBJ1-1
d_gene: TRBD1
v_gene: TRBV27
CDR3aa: CASSSSTGSTEAFF
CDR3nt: TGTGCCAGCAGTTCATCGACAGGGTCCACTGAAGCTTTCTTT

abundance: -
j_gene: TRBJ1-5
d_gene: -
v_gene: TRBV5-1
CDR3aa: CASSWLGGRDQPQHF
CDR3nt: TGCGCCAGCAGTTGGCTGGGGGGGCGAGATCAGCCCCAGCATTTT

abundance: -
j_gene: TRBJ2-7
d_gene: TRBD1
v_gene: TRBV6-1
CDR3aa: CASSEQDRATDEQYF
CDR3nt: TGTGCCAGCAGCGAACAGGACAGGGCGACCGACGAGCAGTACTTC

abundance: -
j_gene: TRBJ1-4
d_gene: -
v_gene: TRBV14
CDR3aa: CASSQVRMAEKLFF
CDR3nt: TGTGCCAGCAGCCAAGTACGGATGGCTGAAAAACTGTTTTTT

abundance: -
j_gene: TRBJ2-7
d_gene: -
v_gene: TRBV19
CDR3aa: CAPSGAVYEQYF
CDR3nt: TGTGCCCCCTCGGGCGCGGTCTACGAGCAGTACTTC

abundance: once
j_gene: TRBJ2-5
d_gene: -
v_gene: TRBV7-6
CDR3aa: CASSLAPGFEETQYF
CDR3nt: TGTGCCAGCAGCTTGGCGCCGGGATTTGAAGAGACCCAGTACTTC

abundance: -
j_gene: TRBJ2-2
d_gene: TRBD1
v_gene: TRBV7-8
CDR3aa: CASSRPQGANTGELFF
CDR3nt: TGTGCCAGCAGCCGGCCTCAGGGGGCAAACACCGGGGAGCTGTTTTTT

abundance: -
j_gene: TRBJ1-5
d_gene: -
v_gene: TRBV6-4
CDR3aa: CASTAGRDPPDNQPQHF
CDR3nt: TGTGCCAGCACCGCGGGCCGGGACCCTCCCGACAATCAGCCCCAGCATTTT

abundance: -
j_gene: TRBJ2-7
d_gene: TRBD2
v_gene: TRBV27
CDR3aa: CASATIGTSGREFEQYF
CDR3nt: TGTGCCAGCGCAACCATCGGGACTAGCGGGAGAGAATTCGAGCAGTACTTC